Below are 25 T cell receptor beta chains sequenced from a single sample in a study of shared T cell receptors in the human thymus. Sequenced by immunoSEQ multiplex PCR; TCRdb stores in-frame clones only, minus some. The sample has some 660,000 clones; 87% are singletons. These sequences were also reported in another study, on human thymus T cells.

Sequencing was performed on thymocytes. Receptor source: a boy younger than two with a congenital heart defect.

This sequence joins TRBV27 and TRBJ2-3; the match to TRBD1 covers 9 bases. The CDR3 is made up of 16 amino acids. Germline V gives CDR1 MNHEY, CDR2 SMNVEV (reference sequence). The trim removed 3 bases at V and 1 base at J, leaving 5 bases unmatched. As DNA, the CDR3 is TGTGCCAGCAGTTTCGGACAGGGGAGGCGCACAGATACGCAGTATTTT. It is translated as CASSFGQGRRTDTQYF.

This chain links TRBV18 with TRBJ2-7, with D possibly TRBD1 on 5 matching bases. Germline V gene lookup returns CDR1 KGHSH and CDR2 LQKENI. Deletions cut 2 bases from V and 2 bases from J, with 10 bases between. The length of the CDR3 is 14 residues. This CDR3 reads CASSPTDKPYEQYF. In nucleotides, the CDR3 is TGTGCCAGCTCACCAACGGACAAACCCTACGAGCAGTACTTC.

DNA for the CDR3: TGTGCCAGCAGTCCTATGACACGGCCAGGCATCTATGGCTACACCTTC. It translates to CASSPMTRPGIYGYTF. V is TRBV28 and J is TRBJ1-2, with no clear D. The CDR3 is 16 amino acids. Germline CDR1 MDHEN, CDR2 SYDVKM. Trimming cost V 5 bases and J 4 bases, with 20 bases left between them.

This clone was found once. The chain uses TRBV9 and TRBJ2-7, with TRBD1 as a possible D gene (6 bases). Germline V lookup: CDR1 SGDLS, CDR2 YYNGEE. The germline V and J ends were trimmed by 3 bases and 5 bases, with 21 bases remaining between them. The length of the CDR3 is 16 residues. For the CDR3, the DNA is TGTGCCAGCAGCGCAGAGGTACAGGGTCAGAAGAACGAGCAGTACTTC. Encoded protein: CASSAEVQGQKNEQYF.

The rearrangement links TRBV5-6 to TRBJ2-7; 13 nucleotides agree with TRBD2. CDR1 is SGHDT, CDR2 YYEEEE, per germline. Losses at the gene ends were 2 bases for V and 3 bases for J; bases not matched to a gene: 2. This CDR3 spans 15 amino acids. The CDR3 protein is CASSLRLAGGYEQYF. The DNA of the CDR3 is TGTGCCAGCAGCTTACGACTAGCGGGAGGCTACGAGCAGTACTTC.

The chain links TRBV20-1 to TRBJ1-1; D may be TRBD1 (6 bases). The CDR3 totals 8 residues. The germline gives CDR1 DFQATT, CDR2 SNEGSKA (reference sequence). The V gene lost 8 bases and the J gene lost 8 bases, with 6 bases spanning the gap. CDR3 residues: CSTGEAFF. The CDR3 region has the DNA TGCAGTACAGGGGAAGCTTTCTTT.

This sequence joins TRBV6-1 and TRBJ1-2; TRBD1 matches 7 bases. V dropped 6 bases and J dropped 2; count of bases not matched to a gene: 3. The CDR3 is 13 residues long. Germline V gene lookup returns CDR1 MNHNS and CDR2 SASEGT. DNA for the CDR3: TGTGCCAGCAGCGACAGGGACAACTATGGCTACACCTTC. Protein sequence: CASSDRDNYGYTF.

This clone was counted a few times. The rearrangement links TRBV5-5 to TRBJ2-7, with D uncertain. Germline CDR1 SGHKS, CDR2 YYEKEE (reference sequence). Trimming shortened V by 4 bases and J by 0 bases, and 11 bases separated the two germline ends. The CDR3 runs to 14 residues. The CDR3 nucleotides are TGTGCCAGCAGCCTTTTACATTACTCCTACGAGCAGTACTTC. Amino acids: CASSLLHYSYEQYF.

The rearrangement uses TRBV4-1 and TRBJ2-2, with 8 bases identical to TRBD1. Trimming took 1 base from V and 3 from J; bases not matched to a gene: 4. This CDR3 has 16 amino acids. CDR1 is MGHRA, CDR2 YSYEKL, per germline. For the CDR3, the DNA is TGCGCCAGCAGCCAAGGCAGGGGGCGCGACACCGGGGAGCTGTTTTTT. Translated: CASSQGRGRDTGELFF.

This chain connects TRBV9 to TRBJ1-1; the D gene is possibly TRBD1 (6 bases). Between the trimmed V and J ends, which lost 3 bases and 5 bases, there was a span of 14 bases. The CDR3 has 14 amino acids. The germline V gene has CDR1 SGDLS and CDR2 YYNGEE. CDR3 sequence (DNA): TGTGCCAGCAGCGCGACTCAGGGGCGGACTGAAGCTTTCTTT. Residues: CASSATQGRTEAFF.

The chain couples TRBV25-1 to TRBJ2-1, with D perhaps matching TRBD1 (6 bases). The CDR3 has 13 residues. The ends were cut back, 4 bases at V and 9 bases at J, with 13 bases in the middle. CDR1 and CDR2 from the germline V gene are MGHDK and SYGVNS. The CDR3 is CASSGQGSAEQFF. In DNA, the CDR3 is TGTGCCAGCAGTGGGCAGGGGTCGGCTGAGCAGTTCTTC.

The rearrangement joins TRBV6-6 to TRBJ2-7; TRBD1 aligns across 9 bases. Germline V gene lookup returns CDR1 MNHNY and CDR2 SVGAGI (reference sequence). This CDR3 spans 15 amino acids. Trimming removed 1 base from V and 5 bases from J; junction bases left unmatched: 6. The CDR3 DNA follows: TGTGCCAGCAGTTACTGGGGGACAGGGAAGGACGAGCAGTACTTC. It is translated as CASSYWGTGKDEQYF.

V usage is TRBV25-1 and J usage is TRBJ2-2; TRBD1 agrees at 10 bases. CDR3 length equals 15 residues. CDR1 is MGHDK and CDR2 is SYGVNS in the germline V gene. V shed 3 bases and J 9 bases; nucleotides not matched to a gene: 7. DNA for the CDR3: TGTGCCAGCAGTGACTGCGGGACAGGGGATCGGGAGCTGTTTTTT. It specifies CASSDCGTGDRELFF.

The V call is TRBV10-2, the J call TRBJ1-5, with unresolved D. V was trimmed by 0 bases and J by 0 bases, leaving 18 bases between them. The CDR3 length is 19 residues. Germline V gene data show CDR1 as WSHSY and CDR2 as SAAADI. The CDR3 region is CASSESKIWRVYSNQPQHF. CDR3 in DNA: TGCGCCAGCAGTGAGTCGAAGATCTGGAGGGTTTATAGCAATCAGCCCCAGCATTTT.

The rearrangement joins TRBV18 to TRBJ2-7; 8 bases line up with TRBD2. The V gene end was trimmed by 8 bases and the J gene end by 2 bases; junction bases not matched to a gene: 17. The length of the CDR3 is 17 residues. Germline CDR1 and CDR2: KGHSH and LQKENI. CDR3 sequence (DNA): TGTGCCAGCGCCTCATCCAGGTCTACTAGCGGAACCTACGAGCAGTACTTC. Protein sequence: CASASSRSTSGTYEQYF.

This clone appeared once. The V and J genes are TRBV19 and TRBJ1-2, with 9 nucleotides matching TRBD1. The CDR3 runs to 17 residues. V lost 4 bases, J lost 3 bases, and 12 bases stayed unmatched. Germline CDR1 LNHDA, CDR2 SQIVND (reference sequence). CDR3 residues: CASSTGTGLLWDYGYTF. The CDR3 DNA reads TGTGCCAGTAGTACCGGGACAGGGTTATTATGGGACTATGGCTACACCTTC.

The chain employs TRBV2 and TRBJ1-2; weak D call: TRBD1 (6 bases). The germline gives CDR1 SNHLY, CDR2 FYNNEI. Trimming left V 7 bases short and J 4 bases short, with 22 bases between. The CDR3 is 16 amino acids. DNA of the CDR3: TGTGCCAGCACATCGTCAGGGGCAGGGATTGGCTATGGCTACACCTTC. Its translation: CASTSSGAGIGYGYTF.

The chain carries TRBV12-5 and TRBJ2-3; 7 nucleotides line up with TRBD2. V lost 4 bases to trimming and J lost 3 bases; unmatched junction nucleotides: 4. Germline CDR1 LGHNT, CDR2 FRNRAP. This CDR3 spans 14 amino acids. Here the CDR3 DNA reads TGTGCTAGTGGTTCCGTCGGGGGGACAGATACGCAGTATTTT. This sequence encodes CASGSVGGTDTQYF.

This clone was seen just once. V and J are TRBV5-1 and TRBJ1-1; D not resolved. CDR3 length: 16 amino acids. V lost 2 bases and J 2 bases, leaving 16 bases between the germline ends. Per the germline V gene, CDR1 is SGHRS and CDR2 is YFSETQ. CDR3 nucleotides: TGCGCCAGCAGCTTTTCAAAAGTAACAGAAAACACTGAAGCTTTCTTT. This gives the protein CASSFSKVTENTEAFF.

This sequence joins TRBV30 and TRBJ1-1; the D gene is possibly TRBD1 (6 bases). V lost 7 bases and J 1 base, leaving 22 bases between the germline ends. CDR3 length: 16 amino acids. The germline gives CDR1 GTSNPN, CDR2 SVGIG (reference sequence). In DNA form, the CDR3 reads TGTGCCTTAACCCCGGGACACAAAATTAAGAACACTGAAGCTTTCTTT. This encodes CALTPGHKIKNTEAFF.

This sequence joins TRBV15 and TRBJ1-2; a weak D match, TRBD1 (6 bases). The CDR3 contains 17 residues. V shed 2 bases and J shed 5 bases, with 21 bases lying between them. Per the germline V gene, CDR1 is LNHNV and CDR2 is YYDKDF (reference sequence). The CDR3 DNA is TGTGCCACCAGCAGACCATTTAACAGGGAAACTGGATATGGCTACACCTTC. Its protein is CATSRPFNRETGYGYTF.

For the CDR3, the DNA is TGTGCCAGCAGCCCCGGGGACCAGGGGGAAGGGACCCAGTACTTC. The encoded protein is CASSPGDQGEGTQYF. This chain joins TRBV7-3 and TRBJ2-5, with TRBD1 identical over 7 bases. The junction had 13 bases not matched to a gene; V was cut back by 5 bases and J by 7 bases. This CDR3 region has 15 residues. Germline-derived CDR1 and CDR2 are SGHTA and FQGTGA.

V is TRBV28 and J is TRBJ2-3; 7 bases agree with TRBD2. The germline V gene encodes CDR1 MDHEN and CDR2 SYDVKM. The CDR3 extends over 16 amino acids. V was pared by 2 bases and J by 2 bases, with 7 bases of the junction left unmatched. The CDR3 nucleotides are TGTGCCAGCAGTTTACTCGGCCGGGACTACACAGATACGCAGTATTTT. Translating gives CASSLLGRDYTDTQYF.

The chain carries TRBV5-3 and TRBJ2-5, with 14 nucleotides matching TRBD2. TRBV5-3 belongs to the ORF category, with a function that is uncertain. With V trimmed by 4 bases and J by 0 bases, 11 bases remained unmatched. The CDR3 sequence is 19 residues long. This CDR3 reads CARSTPGLAGEGDQETQYF. In DNA form, the CDR3 reads TGTGCCAGAAGCACCCCGGGACTAGCGGGAGAGGGGGACCAAGAGACCCAGTACTTC.

The chain uses TRBV28 and TRBJ1-2; tentatively, D is TRBD1 (6 bases). In germline, CDR1 is MDHEN, CDR2 SYDVKM. V lost 6 bases and J 4 bases, leaving 15 bases between the germline ends. The CDR3 is 14 amino acids. CDR3 nucleotide sequence: TGTGCCAGCAGCTACCGTACAGGGAGCTATGGCTACACCTTC. Translating gives CASSYRTGSYGYTF.